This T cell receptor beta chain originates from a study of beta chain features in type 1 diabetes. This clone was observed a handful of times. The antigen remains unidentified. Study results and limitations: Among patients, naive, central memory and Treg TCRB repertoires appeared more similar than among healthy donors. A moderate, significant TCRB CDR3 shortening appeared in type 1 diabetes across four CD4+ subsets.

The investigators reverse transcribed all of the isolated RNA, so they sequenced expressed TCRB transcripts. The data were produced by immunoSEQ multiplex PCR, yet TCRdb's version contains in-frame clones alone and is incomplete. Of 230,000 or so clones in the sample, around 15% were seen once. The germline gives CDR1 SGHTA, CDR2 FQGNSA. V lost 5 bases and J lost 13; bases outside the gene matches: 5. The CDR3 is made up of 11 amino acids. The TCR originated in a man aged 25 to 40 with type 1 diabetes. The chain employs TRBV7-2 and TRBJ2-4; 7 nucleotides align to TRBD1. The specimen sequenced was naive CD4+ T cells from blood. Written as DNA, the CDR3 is TGTGCCAGCAGCCCGGACAGGACGCAGTACTTC. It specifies CASSPDRTQYF.